This T cell receptor (beta chain) was obtained from a study of blood T cell repertoires in COVID-19. There are 14 residues in the CDR3. The germline V gene has CDR1 SEHNR and CDR2 FQNEAQ (reference sequence). V lost 5 bases and J lost 3; bases outside the gene matches: 6. Measured with immunoSEQ multiplex PCR; TCRdb has only the in-frame clones, and not every one. This sample has some 76,000 clones, with 80% to 85% found just once. The sample comprised peripheral blood. The gene calls are TRBV7-9 and TRBJ2-7, with TRBD2 identical over 8 bases. This clonotype originated in a human donor in a cohort sampled during active COVID-19. The CDR3 loop is CASSSRTSLYEQYF. The DNA for the CDR3 is TGTGCCAGCAGCAGCCGGACTAGCCTCTACGAGCAGTACTTC. Full variable domain (outside the CDR3, taken from reference TRBV7-9 and TRBJ2-7): DTGVSQNPRHKITKRGQNVTFRCDPISEHNRLYWYRQTLGQGPEFLTYFQNEAQLEKSRLLSDRFSAERPKGSFSTLEIQRTEQGDSAMYLCASSSRTSLYEQYFGPGTRLTVT.